This T cell receptor beta chain is from a study of cytomegalovirus exposure and HLA in healthy donors. The CDR3 covers 13 residues. J was trimmed by 2 bases and V by 5 bases; bases with no gene match: 3. CDR1 is GTSNPN and CDR2 is SVGIG in the germline V gene (reference sequence). PCR employed 60 Vbeta and 13 Jbeta primers. Profiling relied on immunoSEQ multiplex PCR, and the TCRdb table lists in-frame clones only, not all of them. Of approximately 170,000 clones in the sample, approximately 81% were seen once. This clone turned up a few times. The chain carries TRBV30 and TRBJ2-1; TRBD1 matches 7 bases. The specimen sequenced was PBMCs. The clonotype originates from a male donor in good health and CMV-seronegative. In DNA, the CDR3 is TGTGCCTGGGACAGGGCCCCCTACAATGAGCAGTTCTTC. Residues: CAWDRAPYNEQFF.